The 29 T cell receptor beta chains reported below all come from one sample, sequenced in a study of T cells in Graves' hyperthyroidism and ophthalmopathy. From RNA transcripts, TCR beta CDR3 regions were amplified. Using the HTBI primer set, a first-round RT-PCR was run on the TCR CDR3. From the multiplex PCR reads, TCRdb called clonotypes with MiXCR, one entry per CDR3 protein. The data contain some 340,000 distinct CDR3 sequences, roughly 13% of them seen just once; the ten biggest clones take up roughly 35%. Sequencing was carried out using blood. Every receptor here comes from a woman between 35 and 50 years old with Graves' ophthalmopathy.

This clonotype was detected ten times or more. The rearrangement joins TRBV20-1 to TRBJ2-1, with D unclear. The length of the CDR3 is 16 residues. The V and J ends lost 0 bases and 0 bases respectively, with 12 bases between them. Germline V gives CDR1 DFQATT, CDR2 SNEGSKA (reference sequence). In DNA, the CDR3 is TGCAGTGCTAGAGATTTTAGGCCCAGCTCCTACAATGAGCAGTTCTTC. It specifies CSARDFRPSSYNEQFF.

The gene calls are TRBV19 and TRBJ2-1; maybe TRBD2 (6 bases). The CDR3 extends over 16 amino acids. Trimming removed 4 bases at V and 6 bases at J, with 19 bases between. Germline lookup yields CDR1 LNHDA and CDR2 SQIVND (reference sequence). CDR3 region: CASSTTRRRGSNEQFF. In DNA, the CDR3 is TGTGCCAGTAGTACCACCCGGAGGCGGGGTAGCAATGAGCAGTTCTTC.

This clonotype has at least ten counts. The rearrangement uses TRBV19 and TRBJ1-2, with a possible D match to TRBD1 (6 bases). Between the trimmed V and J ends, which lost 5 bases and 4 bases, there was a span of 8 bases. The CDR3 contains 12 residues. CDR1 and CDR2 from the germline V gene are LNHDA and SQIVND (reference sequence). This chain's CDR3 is CASSETGYGYTF. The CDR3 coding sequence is TGTGCCAGTAGTGAGACAGGCTATGGCTACACCTTC.

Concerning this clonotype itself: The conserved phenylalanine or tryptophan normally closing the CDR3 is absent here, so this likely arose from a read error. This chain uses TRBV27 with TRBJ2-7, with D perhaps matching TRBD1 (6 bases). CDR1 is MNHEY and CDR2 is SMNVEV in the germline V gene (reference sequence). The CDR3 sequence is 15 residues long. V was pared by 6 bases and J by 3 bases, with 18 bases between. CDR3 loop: CASSTTGANRYEQYL. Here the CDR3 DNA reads TGTGCCAGCAGCACGACAGGCGCGAACCGCTACGAGCAGTACCTC.

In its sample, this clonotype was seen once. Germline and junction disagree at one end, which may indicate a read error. The CDR3: CASGIRSGEIQYF. The CDR3 nucleotides read TGCGCCAGCGGGATACGCTCGGGGGAGATCCAGTACTTC. The chain joins TRBV10-2 to TRBJ2-5, with D maybe TRBD2 (6 bases). Per the germline V gene, CDR1 is WSHSY and CDR2 is SAAADI. The CDR3 is made up of 13 amino acids.

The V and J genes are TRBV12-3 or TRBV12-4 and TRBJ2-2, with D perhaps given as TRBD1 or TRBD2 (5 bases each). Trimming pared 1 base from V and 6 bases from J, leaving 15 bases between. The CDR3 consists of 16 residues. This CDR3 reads CASSLVLGVVPGELFF. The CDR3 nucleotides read TGTGCCAGCAGTTTAGTCCTGGGGGTTGTCCCCGGGGAGCTGTTTTTT.

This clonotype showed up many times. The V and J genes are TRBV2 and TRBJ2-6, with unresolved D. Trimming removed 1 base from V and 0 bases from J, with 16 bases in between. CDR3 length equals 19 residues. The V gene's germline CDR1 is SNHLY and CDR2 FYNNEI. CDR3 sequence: CASSEGWWVTHSGANVLTF. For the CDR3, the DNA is TGTGCCAGCAGTGAAGGTTGGTGGGTGACCCACTCTGGGGCCAACGTCCTGACTTTC.

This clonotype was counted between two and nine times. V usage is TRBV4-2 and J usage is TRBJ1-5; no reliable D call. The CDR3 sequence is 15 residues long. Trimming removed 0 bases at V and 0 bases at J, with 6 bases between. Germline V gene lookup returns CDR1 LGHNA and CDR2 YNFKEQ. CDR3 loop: CASSQERISNQPQHF. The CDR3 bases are TGTGCCAGCAGCCAAGAACGGATTAGCAATCAGCCCCAGCATTTT.

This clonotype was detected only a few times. The CDR3 DNA is TGTGCCACCAGTGATTTCTCGGACTCTTCGAGGGGTGAGCAGTTCTTC. It translates to CATSDFSDSSRGEQFF. The V and J genes are TRBV24-1 and TRBJ2-1; D is possibly TRBD1 or TRBD2 (5 bases each). The CDR3 runs to 16 residues. Germline CDR1 reads KGHDR; CDR2 reads SFDVKD. The V end was cut by 1 base, the J end by 9 bases, with 18 bases between.

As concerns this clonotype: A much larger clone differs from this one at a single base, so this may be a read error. The DNA of the CDR3 is TGTGCCAGCACCCAATCGATCGGACGGGTGAACTGTGGCTACACCTTC. Its protein is CASTQSIGRVNCGYTF. The rearrangement joins TRBV12-3 or TRBV12-4 to TRBJ1-2; D gene ambiguous. The CDR3 totals 16 residues.

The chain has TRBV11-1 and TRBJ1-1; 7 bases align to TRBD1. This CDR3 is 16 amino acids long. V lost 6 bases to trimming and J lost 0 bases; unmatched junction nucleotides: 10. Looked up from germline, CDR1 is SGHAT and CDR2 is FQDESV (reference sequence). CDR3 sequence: CASSSPTGLVNTEAFF. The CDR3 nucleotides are TGTGCCAGCAGTTCCCCGACAGGGCTGGTGAACACTGAAGCTTTCTTT.

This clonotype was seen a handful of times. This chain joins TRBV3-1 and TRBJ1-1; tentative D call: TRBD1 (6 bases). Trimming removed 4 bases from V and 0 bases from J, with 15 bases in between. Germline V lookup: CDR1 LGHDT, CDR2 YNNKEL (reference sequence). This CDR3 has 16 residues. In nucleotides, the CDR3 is TGTGCCAGCAGCCTAACTGGGACACCTTTGAACACTGAAGCTTTCTTT. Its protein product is CASSLTGTPLNTEAFF.

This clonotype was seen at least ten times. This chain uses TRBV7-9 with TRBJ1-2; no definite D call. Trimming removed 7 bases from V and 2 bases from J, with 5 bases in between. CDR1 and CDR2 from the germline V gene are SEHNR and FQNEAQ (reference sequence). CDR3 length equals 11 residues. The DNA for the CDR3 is TGTGCCAGCACAGACAACTATGGCTACACCTTC. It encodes CASTDNYGYTF.

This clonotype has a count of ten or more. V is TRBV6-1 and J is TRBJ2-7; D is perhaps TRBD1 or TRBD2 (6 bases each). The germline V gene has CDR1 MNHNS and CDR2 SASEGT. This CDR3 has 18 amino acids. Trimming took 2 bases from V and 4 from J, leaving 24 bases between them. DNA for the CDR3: TGTGCCAGCAGTGAACATCTTGGTACAGGGTTCCGGGGGTACGAGCAGTACTTC. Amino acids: CASSEHLGTGFRGYEQYF.

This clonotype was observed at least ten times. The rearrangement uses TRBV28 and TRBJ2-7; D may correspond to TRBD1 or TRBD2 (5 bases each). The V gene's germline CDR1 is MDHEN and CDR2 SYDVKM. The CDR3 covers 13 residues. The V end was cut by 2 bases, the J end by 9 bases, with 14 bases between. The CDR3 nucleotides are TGTGCCAGCAGTTTAGGGGGTTTATTGGGGCAGTACTTC. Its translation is CASSLGGLLGQYF.

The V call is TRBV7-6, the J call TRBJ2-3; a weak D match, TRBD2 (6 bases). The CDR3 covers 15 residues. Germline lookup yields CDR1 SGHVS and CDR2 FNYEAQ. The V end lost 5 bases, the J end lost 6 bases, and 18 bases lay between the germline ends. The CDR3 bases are TGTGCCAGCAGCCCCCGTCCGGGACTGTCGGATACGCAGTATTTT. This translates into CASSPRPGLSDTQYF.

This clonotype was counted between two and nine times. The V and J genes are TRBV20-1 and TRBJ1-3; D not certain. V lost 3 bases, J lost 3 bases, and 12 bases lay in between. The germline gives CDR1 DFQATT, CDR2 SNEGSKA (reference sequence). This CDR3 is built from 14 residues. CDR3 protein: CSARMGKSGNTIYF. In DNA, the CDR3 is TGCAGTGCTAGGATGGGGAAAAGTGGAAACACCATATATTTT.

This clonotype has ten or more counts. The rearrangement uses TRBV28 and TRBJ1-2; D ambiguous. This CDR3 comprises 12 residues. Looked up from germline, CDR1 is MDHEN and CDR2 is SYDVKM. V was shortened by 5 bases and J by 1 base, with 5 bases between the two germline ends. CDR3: CASSLSNYGYTF. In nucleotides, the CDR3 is TGTGCCAGCAGTCTCAGTAACTATGGCTACACCTTC.

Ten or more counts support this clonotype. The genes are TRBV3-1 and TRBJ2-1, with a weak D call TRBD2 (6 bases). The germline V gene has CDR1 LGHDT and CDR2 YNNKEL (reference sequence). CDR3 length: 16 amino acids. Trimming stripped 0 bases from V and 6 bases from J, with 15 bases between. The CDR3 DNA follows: TGTGCCAGCAGCCAAGATATCGGGAGTGGGGGCAATGAGCAGTTCTTC. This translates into CASSQDIGSGGNEQFF.

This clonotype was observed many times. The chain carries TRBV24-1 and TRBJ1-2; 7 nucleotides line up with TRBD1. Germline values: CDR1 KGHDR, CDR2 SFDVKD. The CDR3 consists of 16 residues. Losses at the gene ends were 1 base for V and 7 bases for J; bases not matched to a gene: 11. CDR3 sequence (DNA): TGTGCCACCAGTGATTTTGGGAAGACAGGGATTTCTGGCTACACCTTC. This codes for CATSDFGKTGISGYTF.

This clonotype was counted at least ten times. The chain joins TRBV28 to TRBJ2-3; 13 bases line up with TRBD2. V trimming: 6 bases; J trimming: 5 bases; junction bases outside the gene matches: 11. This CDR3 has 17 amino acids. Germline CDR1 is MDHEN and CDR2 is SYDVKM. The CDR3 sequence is CASSWGRGLAGVDTQYF. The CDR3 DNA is TGTGCCAGCAGCTGGGGCCGAGGACTAGCGGGAGTAGATACGCAGTATTTT.

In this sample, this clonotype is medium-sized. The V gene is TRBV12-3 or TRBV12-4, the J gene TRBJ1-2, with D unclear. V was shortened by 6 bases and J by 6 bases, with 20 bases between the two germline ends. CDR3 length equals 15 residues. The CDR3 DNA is TGTGCCAGCAGCCCCGCCGGGAGGACCAATGATGGCTACACCTTC. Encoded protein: CASSPAGRTNDGYTF.

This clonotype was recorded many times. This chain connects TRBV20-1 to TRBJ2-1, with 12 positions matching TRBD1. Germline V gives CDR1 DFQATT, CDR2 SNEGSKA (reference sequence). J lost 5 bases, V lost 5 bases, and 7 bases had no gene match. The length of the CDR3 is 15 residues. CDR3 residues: CSAPRGDRGHNEQFF. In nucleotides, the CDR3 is TGCAGTGCTCCCCGAGGGGACAGGGGGCACAATGAGCAGTTCTTC.

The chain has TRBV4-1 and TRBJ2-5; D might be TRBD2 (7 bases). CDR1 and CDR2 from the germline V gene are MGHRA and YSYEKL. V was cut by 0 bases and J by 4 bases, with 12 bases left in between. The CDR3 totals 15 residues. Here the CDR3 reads CASSQDGGGGETQYF. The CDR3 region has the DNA TGCGCCAGCAGCCAAGATGGGGGCGGGGGAGAGACCCAGTACTTC.

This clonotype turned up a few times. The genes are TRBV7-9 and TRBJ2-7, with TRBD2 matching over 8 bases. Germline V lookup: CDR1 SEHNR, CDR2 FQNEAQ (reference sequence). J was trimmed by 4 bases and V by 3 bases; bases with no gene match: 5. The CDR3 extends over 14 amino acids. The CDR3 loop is CASSFGGASYEQYF. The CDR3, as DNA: TGTGCCAGCAGCTTCGGGGGGGCCTCGTACGAGCAGTACTTC.

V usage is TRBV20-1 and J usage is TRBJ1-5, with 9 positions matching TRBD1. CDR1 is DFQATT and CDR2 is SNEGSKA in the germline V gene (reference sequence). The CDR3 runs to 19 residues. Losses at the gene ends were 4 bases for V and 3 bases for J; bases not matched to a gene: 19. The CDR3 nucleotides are TGCAGTGCTACCCCCATTCCGGGACAGGGCCTTACTACCAATCAGCCCCAGCATTTT. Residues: CSATPIPGQGLTTNQPQHF.

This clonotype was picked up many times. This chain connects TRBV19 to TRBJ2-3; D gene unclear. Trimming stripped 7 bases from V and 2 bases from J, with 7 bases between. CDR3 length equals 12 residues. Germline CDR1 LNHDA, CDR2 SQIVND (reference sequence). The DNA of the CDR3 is TGTGCCAGTAAGGCAGTCACAGATACGCAGTATTTT. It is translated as CASKAVTDTQYF.

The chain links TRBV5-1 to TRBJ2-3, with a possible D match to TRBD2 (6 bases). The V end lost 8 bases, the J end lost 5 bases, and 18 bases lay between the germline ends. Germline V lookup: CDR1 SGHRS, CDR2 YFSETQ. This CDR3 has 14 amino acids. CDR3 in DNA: TGCGCCAGTTACCTCGTTGGGGGGAAAGATACGCAGTATTTT. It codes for CASYLVGGKDTQYF. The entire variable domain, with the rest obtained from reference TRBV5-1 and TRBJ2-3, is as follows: KAGVTQTPRYLIKTRGQQVTLSCSPISGHRSVSWYQQTPGQGLQFLFEYFSETQRNKGNFPGRFSGRQFSNSRSEMNVSTLELGDSALYLCASYLVGGKDTQYFGPGTRLTVL.

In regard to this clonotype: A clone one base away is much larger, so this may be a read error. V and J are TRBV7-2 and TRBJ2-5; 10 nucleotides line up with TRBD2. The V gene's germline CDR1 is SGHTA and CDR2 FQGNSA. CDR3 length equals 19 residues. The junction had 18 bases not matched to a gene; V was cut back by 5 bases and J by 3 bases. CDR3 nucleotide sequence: TGTGCCAGCAGCAGGACTTATAGCGGGAGGTTGGTCTCAGAAGAGACCCAGTACTTC. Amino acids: CASSRTYSGRLVSEETQYF.